These 24 T cell receptor beta chains share one sample of origin, sequenced in a study of T cells in Graves' hyperthyroidism and ophthalmopathy. Amplification of TCR beta CDR3 regions used RNA as the template. TCR CDR3 regions were first amplified by RT-PCR with HTBI primers. TCRdb itself ran the multiplex PCR reads through MiXCR, one entry per CDR3 protein. This table has hundreds of thousands of distinct CDR3 sequences, 38% appearing once. The sample taken for sequencing was blood. The origin of the receptors is a man between 18 and 35 years old with Graves' hyperthyroidism.

CDR3 region: CASSHSSFYEQYF. The DNA for the CDR3 is TGCGCCAGCAGCCATTCCTCATTCTACGAGCAGTACTTC. V and J are TRBV4-1 and TRBJ2-7; D unresolved. Germline V gene data show CDR1 as MGHRA and CDR2 as YSYEKL. The CDR3 covers 13 residues. The V gene lost 3 bases and the J gene lost 3 bases, with 9 bases spanning the gap.

This clonotype was detected many times. The rearrangement uses TRBV12-3 or TRBV12-4 and TRBJ2-7; maybe TRBD1 (6 bases). The germline V and J ends were trimmed by 4 bases and 5 bases, with 12 bases remaining between them. This CDR3 region has 13 residues. The CDR3 nucleotides are TGTGCCAGCAGTTGGGGCCACAGGGACGAGCAGTACTTC. Translation gives CASSWGHRDEQYF.

This clonotype was seen more than once but under ten times. The chain recombines TRBV7-2 with TRBJ1-5, with 7 bases lining up with TRBD1. This CDR3 region has 16 residues. Germline CDR1 and CDR2: SGHTA and FQGNSA. V was clipped by 0 bases and J by 4 bases; unmatched bases: 6. The DNA for the CDR3 is TGTGCCAGCAGCTTAGCAGGGGGCGGGAGTAATCAGCCCCAGCATTTT. As protein: CASSLAGGGSNQPQHF.

V usage is TRBV6-5 and J usage is TRBJ2-2; D may correspond to TRBD1 or TRBD2 (6 bases each). V shed 11 bases and J shed 5 bases, with 12 bases lying between them. This CDR3 has 12 residues. Germline V gene sequence: CDR1 MNHEY, CDR2 SVGAGI. Written as DNA, the CDR3 is TGTGCCGTAAGGGGGGTGACCGGGGAGCTGTTTTTT. Protein sequence: CAVRGVTGELFF.

The rearrangement uses TRBV20-1 and TRBJ2-7; 7 bases fit TRBD2. The length of the CDR3 is 13 residues. V lost 3 bases, J lost 3 bases, and 5 bases stayed unmatched. The germline CDR1 and CDR2 sequences are DFQATT and SNEGSKA (reference sequence). The CDR3 region has the DNA TGCAGTGCTAGGTCAGGGAGGGGCTACGAGCAGTACTTC. As protein: CSARSGRGYEQYF.

The V gene is TRBV20-1, the J gene TRBJ1-5; 8 bases are shared with TRBD1. This CDR3 spans 13 amino acids. Unmatched junction bases numbered 1, after V lost 6 bases and J lost 0 bases. Per the germline V gene, CDR1 is DFQATT and CDR2 is SNEGSKA (reference sequence). The CDR3 loop is CSARGLSNQPQHF. As DNA, the CDR3 is TGCAGTGCCAGGGGGCTTAGCAATCAGCCCCAGCATTTT.

In this sample, this clonotype turned up once. The final CDR3 position lacks the conserved phenylalanine or tryptophan, pointing to a likely read error. The DNA is omitted, as the CDR3 cannot be located on it reliably, and the CDR3 follows TCRdb's listing. This chain links TRBV29-1 with TRBJ1-1. The V gene's germline CDR1 is SQVTM and CDR2 ANQGSEA. The CDR3 is 9 amino acids in total, end residues counted. CDR3: CSVVEGRYY.

This clonotype was observed at least ten times. An end of the junction does not agree with germline; a read error may underlie this. V is TRBV12-3 or TRBV12-4 and J is TRBJ1-1, with 10 bases lining up with TRBD1. The CDR3 has 14 amino acids. The CDR3, as DNA: TGTGCCAGCAGTCCGGCGGACAGGGGGGCTGAAGCCTTCTTT. Translation gives CASSPADRGAEAFF.

Concerning this clonotype: A much larger clone is a single base away; this may be a read error. No conserved phenylalanine or tryptophan is present at the end of the CDR3, so a read error is the likely explanation. The chain is built from TRBV5-1 and TRBJ2-5, with 9 positions matching TRBD1. CDR3 length: 14 amino acids. Germline values: CDR1 SGHRS, CDR2 YFSETQ. V lost 4 bases, J lost 5 bases, and 6 bases stayed unmatched. This chain's CDR3 is CASSPGTGFETQYL. CDR3 bases: TGCGCCAGCAGCCCGGGGACAGGGTTTGAGACCCAGTACCTC.

V is TRBV4-1 and J is TRBJ2-5; D is ambiguous. Germline loops: CDR1 MGHRA, CDR2 YSYEKL. V gave up 0 bases and J gave up 10 bases, with 9 bases separating them. This CDR3 contains 12 residues. The CDR3: CASSQDGRDQYF. DNA for the CDR3: TGCGCCAGCAGCCAAGACGGCAGAGACCAGTACTTC.

This clonotype was seen a few times. The V gene is TRBV4-1, the J gene TRBJ1-1; no reliable D call. Deletions cut 1 base from V and 2 bases from J, with 11 bases between. This CDR3 contains 15 residues. CDR1 and CDR2 from the germline V gene are MGHRA and YSYEKL. The CDR3 reads CASSQARTGNTEAFF. CDR3 DNA: TGCGCCAGCAGCCAAGCCAGGACGGGCAACACTGAAGCTTTCTTT.

The genes are TRBV7-8 and TRBJ1-4, with 7 bases matching TRBD1. CDR1 SGHVS and CDR2 FQNEAQ come from the germline V gene. The CDR3 is made up of 15 amino acids. The J segment lost 6 bases and the V segment lost 2 bases, leaving 6 bases of the junction unmatched. CDR3 sequence (DNA): TGTGCCAGCAGCTTAAATTCAGGGGGGGATGAAAAACTGTTTTTT. Protein sequence: CASSLNSGGDEKLFF.

J is TRBJ2-7 and V is TRBV7-9; 9 bases match TRBD2. Germline V gives CDR1 SEHNR, CDR2 FQNEAQ (reference sequence). There are 14 residues in the CDR3. V trimming: 4 bases; J trimming: 3 bases; junction bases outside the gene matches: 4. DNA of the CDR3: TGTGCCAGCAGCTCCCTAGCGGGGCGCTACGAGCAGTACTTC. It codes for CASSSLAGRYEQYF. Supplemented by reference TRBV7-9 and TRBJ2-7, the full variable domain reads DTGVSQNPRHKITKRGQNVTFRCDPISEHNRLYWYRQTLGQGPEFLTYFQNEAQLEKSRLLSDRFSAERPKGSFSTLEIQRTEQGDSAMYLCASSSLAGRYEQYFGPGTRLTVT.

The chain recombines TRBV7-9 with TRBJ2-7; TRBD2 is a possible D gene (5 bases). CDR1 and CDR2 (germline): SEHNR, FQNEAQ (reference sequence). The V gene lost 6 bases and the J gene lost 2 bases, with 17 bases spanning the gap. The CDR3 extends over 15 amino acids. The CDR3 DNA reads as TGTGCCAGCAGTACGACCATGGAGGCTACCTACGAGCAGTACTTC. Protein: CASSTTMEATYEQYF.

The J gene is TRBJ1-5, the V gene TRBV20-1; the D gene is possibly TRBD1 (5 bases). The CDR3 runs 14 residues. The germline V and J ends were trimmed by 6 bases and 11 bases, with 23 bases remaining between them. Per the germline V gene, CDR1 is DFQATT and CDR2 is SNEGSKA (reference sequence). CDR3 region: CSAVAGTRIETQHF. As DNA, the CDR3 is TGCAGTGCAGTTGCCGGGACTAGAATCGAGACCCAGCATTTT.

The V and J genes are TRBV20-1 and TRBJ1-5, with D possibly matching TRBD1 (6 bases). CDR1 DFQATT and CDR2 SNEGSKA come from the germline V gene (reference sequence). V was clipped by 5 bases and J by 4 bases, with 15 bases between them. CDR3 size: 14 residues. The CDR3 coding sequence is TGCAGTGCTCCACCGGGGGGCCAGAATCAGCCCCAGCATTTT. This translates into CSAPPGGQNQPQHF.

This clonotype came up a few times. The rearrangement links TRBV2 to TRBJ2-7; tentative D call: TRBD2 (5 bases). The germline V and J ends were trimmed by 7 bases and 2 bases, with 9 bases remaining between them. The CDR3 has 12 amino acids. Looked up from germline, CDR1 is SNHLY and CDR2 is FYNNEI. The CDR3 sequence is CASKGRAYEQYF. The CDR3 coding sequence is TGTGCCAGCAAAGGGAGAGCCTACGAGCAGTACTTC. The whole variable domain, filled in from reference TRBV2 and TRBJ2-7, reads EPEVTQTPSHQVTQMGQEVILRCVPISNHLYFYWYRQILGQKVEFLVSFYNNEISEKSEIFDDQFSVERPDGSNFTLKIRSTKLEDSAMYFCASKGRAYEQYFGPGTRLTVT.

This clonotype has more than one count but fewer than ten. The J gene is TRBJ1-1, the V gene TRBV7-9; D possibly corresponds to TRBD1 (6 bases). V dropped 5 bases and J dropped 5 bases, with 18 bases sitting between them. The CDR3 has 15 amino acids. Germline V gene sequence: CDR1 SEHNR, CDR2 FQNEAQ (reference sequence). The CDR3 region is CASSQQGMARTEAFF. CDR3 nucleotides: TGTGCCAGCAGCCAACAGGGTATGGCGAGGACTGAAGCTTTCTTT.

A few counts support this clonotype. The V call is TRBV7-2, the J call TRBJ2-5; the D gene could be TRBD1 or TRBD2 (5 bases each). V shed 5 bases and J shed 13 bases, with 20 bases lying between them. Looked up from germline, CDR1 is SGHTA and CDR2 is FQGNSA. The CDR3 is 13 residues long. CDR3 coding DNA: TGTGCCAGCAGCGCCTCCGGGACCCCCTCGAGGTACTTC. Protein: CASSASGTPSRYF.

This clonotype was counted many times. The V call is TRBV7-2, the J call TRBJ1-2; TRBD1 matches 7 bases. Germline-derived CDR1 and CDR2 are SGHTA and FQGNSA. V was clipped by 5 bases and J by 3 bases; unmatched bases: 3. This CDR3 region has 13 residues. CDR3 sequence (DNA): TGTGCCAGCAGCCTGGGACAGCACTATGGCTACACCTTC. This translates into CASSLGQHYGYTF.

The CDR3 nucleotides read TGTGCCAGCAGCTCCCTTTCTGGACTAGCGGGGGGCTACGAGCAGTACTTC. Residues: CASSSLSGLAGGYEQYF. The rearrangement joins TRBV11-3 to TRBJ2-7, with 14 bases lining up with TRBD2. There are 17 residues in the CDR3. V dropped 4 bases and J dropped 3; count of bases not matched to a gene: 8. Germline V gene lookup returns CDR1 SGHNT and CDR2 YENEEA.

This sequence joins TRBV10-3 and TRBJ2-5, with D perhaps TRBD1 or TRBD2 (6 bases each). V was clipped by 6 bases and J by 5 bases, with 16 bases between them. CDR1 is ENHRY and CDR2 is SYGVKD in the germline V gene. The CDR3 covers 14 residues. CDR3 coding DNA: TGTGCCATCAGCTCGGGGGTGAGGGGGGAGACCCAGTACTTC. Protein product: CAISSGVRGETQYF.

The CDR3 here is CASIGGQGWAGELFF. CDR3 coding DNA: TGTGCCAGCATCGGCGGACAGGGATGGGCCGGGGAGCTGTTTTTT. The V gene is TRBV2, the J gene TRBJ2-2, with 8 bases lining up with TRBD1. The CDR3 runs 15 residues. The ends lost 7 bases at V and 6 bases at J; junction bases unmatched: 10. The germline gives CDR1 SNHLY, CDR2 FYNNEI.

This clonotype was recorded a few times. This sequence joins TRBV6-1 and TRBJ1-5, with a weak D call TRBD1 (6 bases). The CDR3 sequence is 15 residues long. Trimming cost V 3 bases and J 5 bases, with 14 bases left between them. Per the germline V gene, CDR1 is MNHNS and CDR2 is SASEGT. CDR3 sequence (DNA): TGTGCCAGCAGTGATAGTAAGGGGGGGTATCAGCCCCAGCATTTT. This translates into CASSDSKGGYQPQHF.